This TCR beta chain was sequenced in a study of OX40 agonist ivuxolimab in advanced cancers. Study context: Three patients got partial responses; one had hepatocellular carcinoma and two had cutaneous melanoma.

The CDR3 runs to 15 residues. Trimming removed 4 bases at V and 2 bases at J, with 14 bases between. Germline CDR1 is MNHEY and CDR2 is SMNVEV (reference sequence). Whole-study findings and limits: At doses 0.1 to 3.0 mg/kg, CD4+ and CD8+ clones expanded. Partial responders at 0.1-3.0 mg/kg showed near-lowest clonal expansion.

Notes on this clone: As yet, its antigen is unknown.

This table comes from immunoSEQ multiplex PCR, and its TCRdb copy is limited to in-frame clones, with some not included. The sample yields around 94,000 clones, roughly 90% seen once. Baseline, cycle 4 day 1, and cycle 7 day 1 were the blood sampling points. Sequenced here: CD4+ or CD8+ T cells sorted from blood, sampled in a trial of the OX40 agonist ivuxolimab. The sequence derives from an adult with an advanced solid tumor such as melanoma, head and neck, liver or kidney cancer. The V and J genes are TRBV27 and TRBJ1-1; D is possibly TRBD1 (6 bases). This CDR3 is CASSSVGTYNTEAFF. The DNA of the CDR3 is TGTGCCAGCAGTTCGGTCGGGACATATAACACTGAAGCTTTCTTT.